The 22 T cell receptor beta chains given below trace back to one sample, sequenced in a study of T cell responses to AZD1222 COVID-19 vaccine. Only in-frame clones appear in the TCRdb table, and some are missing; sequencing was by immunoSEQ multiplex PCR. The sample includes roughly 85,000 clones, 85% to 90% of them seen just once. The material sequenced was peripheral blood, taken on day 0 of AZD1222 vaccination. Receptors originate from an adult in good health.

This clone was seen once. The V call is TRBV28, the J call TRBJ1-4; D remains unclear. From germline, CDR1 is MDHEN and CDR2 SYDVKM. The CDR3 has 15 amino acids. The ends were cut back, 6 bases at V and 4 bases at J, with 15 bases in the middle. The CDR3 region is CASSPQDGGNEKLFF. CDR3 coding DNA: TGTGCCAGCAGCCCCCAGGACGGAGGTAATGAAAAACTGTTTTTT.

J is TRBJ2-3 and V is TRBV19; 7 bases map to TRBD2. The germline V gene encodes CDR1 LNHDA and CDR2 SQIVND (reference sequence). This CDR3 is built from 14 residues. V lost 4 bases, J lost 7 bases, and 8 bases stayed unmatched. The CDR3: CASSSGLGLNTQYF. In nucleotides, the CDR3 is TGTGCCAGTAGTAGCGGACTAGGATTGAATACGCAGTATTTT.

The rearrangement uses TRBV28 and TRBJ2-1; D perhaps matches TRBD1 (7 bases). Trimming left V 7 bases short and J 2 bases short, with 12 bases between. CDR3 length: 14 amino acids. Germline V gene data show CDR1 as MDHEN and CDR2 as SYDVKM. CDR3 in amino acids: CASTPGGTYNEQFF. DNA for the CDR3: TGTGCCAGCACCCCAGGGGGGACCTACAATGAGCAGTTCTTC. The full variable domain, in which reference TRBV28 and TRBJ2-1 provide the parts outside the CDR3, is DVKVTQSSRYLVKRTGEKVFLECVQDMDHENMFWYRQDPGLGLRLIYFSYDVKMKEKGDIPEGYSVSREKKERFSLILESASTNQTSMYLCASTPGGTYNEQFFGPGTRLTVL.

The gene calls are TRBV24-1 and TRBJ1-4, with D unclear. The germline V gene has CDR1 KGHDR and CDR2 SFDVKD. The CDR3 totals 13 residues. Trimming cost V 0 bases and J 8 bases, with 6 bases left between them. The CDR3 DNA reads as TGTGCCACCAGTGATTTGTTGGGGGAAAAACTGTTTTTT. Its translation: CATSDLLGEKLFF.

This clone was observed a few times. The chain carries TRBV6-5 and TRBJ1-4; D is unclear. The CDR3 spans 14 residues. In germline, CDR1 is MNHEY, CDR2 SVGAGI. V lost 6 bases and J lost 5, with 13 bases in between. CDR3 nucleotides: TGTGCCAGCAGCGGAACGACTGGGAATGAAAAACTGTTTTTT. Translated: CASSGTTGNEKLFF.

This chain joins TRBV27 and TRBJ1-2; 8 nucleotides match TRBD1. V gave up 5 bases and J gave up 6 bases; unmatched junction bases: 5. The CDR3 contains 13 residues. Germline values: CDR1 MNHEY, CDR2 SMNVEV (reference sequence). In DNA form, the CDR3 reads TGTGCCAGCAGTCCAGGACAGGGCAATGGCTACACCTTC. This gives the protein CASSPGQGNGYTF.

This sequence joins TRBV29-1 and TRBJ1-1; D remains ambiguous. The CDR3 sequence is 12 residues long. Trimming stripped 5 bases from V and 1 base from J, with 8 bases between. Germline V gene data show CDR1 as SQVTM and CDR2 as ANQGSEA. CDR3 sequence reads: CSVLDQNTEAFF. The CDR3 nucleotides are TGCAGCGTTCTTGACCAGAACACTGAAGCTTTCTTT.

The rearrangement links TRBV7-2 to TRBJ1-3; 7 bases agree with TRBD1. The ends lost 0 bases at V and 2 bases at J; junction bases unmatched: 1. Germline V CDR1 and CDR2: SGHTA, FQGNSA. There are 15 residues in the CDR3. DNA of the CDR3: TGTGCCAGCAGCTTAGCAGGGGGCACTGGAAACACCATATATTTT. Residues: CASSLAGGTGNTIYF.

The chain couples TRBV7-3 to TRBJ1-6, with 8 bases aligning to TRBD1. Germline V CDR1 and CDR2: SGHTA, FQGTGA. The CDR3 totals 15 residues. The junction had 6 bases not matched to a gene; V was cut back by 1 base and J by 10 bases. CDR3 nucleotides: TGTGCCAGCAGCTTAATGGGGACAGGAGCCTCACCCCTCCACTTT. This codes for CASSLMGTGASPLHF.

This clone appeared once. The J gene is TRBJ2-7, the V gene TRBV30, with a possible D match to TRBD1 (6 bases). Trimming took off 0 bases at V and 3 bases at J, with 12 bases between the two ends. The CDR3 contains 14 residues. The germline V gene encodes CDR1 GTSNPN and CDR2 SVGIG (reference sequence). CDR3 region: CAWSVQGMDYEQYF. CDR3 coding DNA: TGTGCCTGGAGTGTACAGGGTATGGACTACGAGCAGTACTTC.

This clone was seen more than once but under ten times. The V call is TRBV9, the J call TRBJ2-1; 7 nucleotides match TRBD2. V was clipped by 0 bases and J by 5 bases; unmatched bases: 5. Germline values: CDR1 SGDLS, CDR2 YYNGEE. This CDR3 has 15 residues. The CDR3 nucleotides read TGTGCCAGCAGCGTAGGTTCTAGCGGAAACAATGAGCAGTTCTTC. Translation: CASSVGSSGNNEQFF.

The gene calls are TRBV29-1 and TRBJ2-2, with 11 bases identical to TRBD2. V trimming: 4 bases; J trimming: 4 bases; junction bases outside the gene matches: 2. Germline-derived CDR1 and CDR2 are SQVTM and ANQGSEA. The CDR3 loop spans 14 amino acids. The CDR3 loop is CSVGGTSGTGELFF. DNA for the CDR3: TGCAGCGTTGGAGGGACTAGCGGCACCGGGGAGCTGTTTTTT.

V is TRBV19 and J is TRBJ1-1; TRBD1 matches 8 bases. The V gene end was trimmed by 7 bases and the J gene end by 5 bases; junction bases not matched to a gene: 9. The CDR3 is made up of 14 amino acids. Germline assignment: CDR1 LNHDA and CDR2 SQIVND (reference sequence). This CDR3 is CASISTGDRTEAFF. The CDR3, as DNA: TGTGCCAGTATCTCGACAGGGGATAGGACTGAAGCTTTCTTT.

The chain joins TRBV19 to TRBJ1-5; 12 bases align to TRBD1. V shed 6 bases and J 6 bases; nucleotides not matched to a gene: 9. The CDR3 extends over 16 amino acids. From germline, CDR1 is LNHDA and CDR2 SQIVND (reference sequence). The CDR3 nucleotides are TGTGCCAGTAGAACCGGGACAGGGGGCGCGGGTCAGCCCCAGCATTTT. This sequence encodes CASRTGTGGAGQPQHF.

The chain carries TRBV21-1 and TRBJ1-5; the D segment call TRBD1 is taken from the table without a DNA check. TRBV21-1 is described as a pseudogene. CDR3 length equals 15 residues. CDR3 coding DNA: TGTGCCAGCAGCAAAGCTACAATAAGCAATCAGCCCCAGCATTTT. This codes for CASSKATISNQPQHF.

The V call is TRBV7-2, the J call TRBJ2-1, with D possibly TRBD2 on 5 matching bases. This CDR3 has 13 amino acids. Germline V gene sequence: CDR1 SGHTA, CDR2 FQGNSA. Trimming took 0 bases from V and 10 from J, leaving 10 bases between them. CDR3 DNA: TGTGCCAGCAGCTTAGCCGGACTCAGGGAGCAGTTCTTC. Encoded protein: CASSLAGLREQFF.

The V call is TRBV4-1, the J call TRBJ1-1; 11 nucleotides align to TRBD1. CDR1 and CDR2 from the germline V gene are MGHRA and YSYEKL. The CDR3 covers 18 residues. V shed 4 bases and J 3 bases; nucleotides not matched to a gene: 13. The chain's CDR3 is CASSRRMLGTGGDTEAFF. Written as DNA, the CDR3 is TGCGCCAGCAGCCGGAGGATGTTGGGGACAGGGGGGGACACTGAAGCTTTCTTT.

This chain uses TRBV5-1 with TRBJ1-4; 11 bases are a match to TRBD1. V was clipped by 4 bases and J by 5 bases; unmatched bases: 10. The CDR3 runs to 17 residues. CDR1 and CDR2 from the germline V gene are SGHRS and YFSETQ. In nucleotides, the CDR3 is TGCGCCAGCAGCGCCGGGACAGGGGGAGGAGGGAATGAAAAACTGTTTTTT. Translated, it gives CASSAGTGGGGNEKLFF.

The chain joins TRBV9 to TRBJ1-3; D is uncertain. This CDR3 is built from 17 residues. CDR1 SGDLS and CDR2 YYNGEE come from the germline V gene. The germline V and J ends were trimmed by 3 bases and 0 bases, with 16 bases remaining between them. The CDR3 DNA reads as TGTGCCAGCAGCGCGCCTCGGGAGGACCTCTCTGGAAACACCATATATTTT. Translating gives CASSAPREDLSGNTIYF.

V gene TRBV5-1 combines with J gene TRBJ1-6; tentative D call: TRBD1 (5 bases). The CDR3 covers 18 residues. Germline V gene data show CDR1 as SGHRS and CDR2 as YFSETQ. The V end was cut by 0 bases, the J end by 9 bases, with 22 bases between. CDR3 sequence (DNA): TGCGCCAGCAGCTTGGAGACACTCCAAGGGGCGAGCTCTTCACCCCTCCACTTT. Translating gives CASSLETLQGASSSPLHF.

V usage is TRBV27 and J usage is TRBJ1-5, with no clear D. CDR1 and CDR2 from the germline V gene are MNHEY and SMNVEV (reference sequence). The CDR3 loop spans 15 amino acids. Trimming pared 2 bases from V and 0 bases from J, leaving 8 bases between. The CDR3 region is CASSLSWGSNQPQHF. The CDR3 nucleotides read TGTGCCAGCAGTTTAAGTTGGGGTAGCAATCAGCCCCAGCATTTT.

V gene TRBV7-9 combines with J gene TRBJ1-2; D gene ambiguous. V shed 1 base and J shed 2 bases, with 8 bases lying between them. The CDR3 consists of 14 residues. CDR1 is SEHNR, CDR2 FQNEAQ, per germline (reference sequence). The CDR3 coding sequence is TGTGCCAGCAGCTTAGGCTCCAGCAACTATGGCTACACCTTC. Translation gives CASSLGSSNYGYTF.